Reported below is one TCR beta chain. The data originate from a study of blood T cell repertoires in COVID-19. CDR3 size: 14 residues. The germline V gene has CDR1 GTSNPN and CDR2 SVGIG (reference sequence). V dropped 7 bases and J dropped 0 bases, with 13 bases sitting between them. The authors' processing: Reference gene primers were amplified, and this amplification served to estimate nucleated cell counts. The repertoire was sequenced with immunoSEQ multiplex PCR; TCRdb's copy has only in-frame clones and lacks some. The V and J calls and clone size are taken from that table; D and trimming were inferred from the DNA. There are about 170,000 clones in the sample; approximately 83% occur only once, and about 1.9% lies in the top ten.

The sequencing input was peripheral blood. The chain recombines TRBV30 with TRBJ2-1; possible D gene TRBD2, 5 bases. The receptor's source is a woman of 80 years or more with acute or convalescent COVID-19. CDR3 protein: CASYRGGSYNEQFF. The CDR3 nucleotides are TGTGCCTCTTACCGAGGAGGCTCCTACAATGAGCAGTTCTTC.